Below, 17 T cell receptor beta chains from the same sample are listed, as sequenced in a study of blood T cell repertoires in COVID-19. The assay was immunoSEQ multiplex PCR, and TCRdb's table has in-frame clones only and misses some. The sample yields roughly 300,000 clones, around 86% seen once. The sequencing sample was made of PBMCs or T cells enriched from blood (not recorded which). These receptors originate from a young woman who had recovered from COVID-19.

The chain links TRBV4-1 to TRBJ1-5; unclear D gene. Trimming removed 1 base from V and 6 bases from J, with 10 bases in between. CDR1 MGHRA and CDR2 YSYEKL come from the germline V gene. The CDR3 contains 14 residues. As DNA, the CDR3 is TGCGCCAGCAGCCAAGTTGGAGGGTTTCAGCCCCAGCATTTT. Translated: CASSQVGGFQPQHF.

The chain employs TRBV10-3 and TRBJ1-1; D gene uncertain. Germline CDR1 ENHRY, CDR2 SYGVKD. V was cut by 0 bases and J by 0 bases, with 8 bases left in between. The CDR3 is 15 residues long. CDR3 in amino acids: CAISESVSMNTEAFF. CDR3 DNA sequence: TGTGCCATCAGTGAGTCTGTCAGTATGAACACTGAAGCTTTCTTT.

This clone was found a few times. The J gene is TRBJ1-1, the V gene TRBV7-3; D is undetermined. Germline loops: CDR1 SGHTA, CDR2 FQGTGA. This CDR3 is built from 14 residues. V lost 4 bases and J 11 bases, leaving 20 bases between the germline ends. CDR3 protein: CASSSNLLRVGAFF. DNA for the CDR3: TGTGCCAGCAGCTCGAACCTCCTGAGGGTTGGGGCTTTCTTT. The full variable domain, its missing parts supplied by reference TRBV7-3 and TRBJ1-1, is GAGVSQTPSNKVTEKGKYVELRCDPISGHTALYWYRQSLGQGPEFLIYFQGTGAADDSGLPNDRFFAVRPEGSVSTLKIQRTERGDSAVYLCASSSNLLRVGAFFGQGTRLTVV.

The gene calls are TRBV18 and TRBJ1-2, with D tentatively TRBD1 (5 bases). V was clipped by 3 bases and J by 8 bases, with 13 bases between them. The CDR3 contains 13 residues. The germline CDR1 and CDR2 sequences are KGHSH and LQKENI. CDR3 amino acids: CASSPGQGDGYTF. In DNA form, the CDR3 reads TGTGCCAGCTCACCGGGGCAGGGCGACGGCTACACCTTC.

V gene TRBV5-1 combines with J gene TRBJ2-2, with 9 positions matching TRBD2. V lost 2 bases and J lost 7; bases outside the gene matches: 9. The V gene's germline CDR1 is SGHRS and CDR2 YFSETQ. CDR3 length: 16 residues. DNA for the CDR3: TGCGCCAGCAGCTTTCCCCAGCGGGAGGTGGTCGGGGAGCTGTTTTTT. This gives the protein CASSFPQREVVGELFF.

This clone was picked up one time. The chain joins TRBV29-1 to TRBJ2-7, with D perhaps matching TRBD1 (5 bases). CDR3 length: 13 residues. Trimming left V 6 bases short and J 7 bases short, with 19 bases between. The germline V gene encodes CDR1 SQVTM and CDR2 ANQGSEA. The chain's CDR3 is CSVTLGPAGEQYF. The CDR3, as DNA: TGCAGCGTCACACTTGGGCCCGCAGGGGAGCAGTACTTC.

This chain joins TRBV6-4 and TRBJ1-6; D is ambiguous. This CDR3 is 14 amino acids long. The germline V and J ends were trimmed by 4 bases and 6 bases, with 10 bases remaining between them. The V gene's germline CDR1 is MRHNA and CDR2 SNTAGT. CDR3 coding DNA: TGTGCCAGCAGTGTGGAGGGCTTTAATTCACCCCTCCACTTT. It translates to CASSVEGFNSPLHF.

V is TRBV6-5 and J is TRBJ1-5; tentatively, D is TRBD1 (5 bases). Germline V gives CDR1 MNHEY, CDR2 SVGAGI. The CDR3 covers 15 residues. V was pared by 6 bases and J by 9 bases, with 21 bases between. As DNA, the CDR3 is TGTGCCAGCAGCCAACGGGGCAACACCGGGGGGCCCCAGCATTTT. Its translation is CASSQRGNTGGPQHF.

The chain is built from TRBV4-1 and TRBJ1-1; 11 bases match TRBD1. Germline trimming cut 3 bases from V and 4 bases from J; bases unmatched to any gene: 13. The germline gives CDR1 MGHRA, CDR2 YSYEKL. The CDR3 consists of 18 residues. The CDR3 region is CASSQGPGTGGVGTEAFF. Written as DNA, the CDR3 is TGCGCCAGCAGCCAGGGTCCCGGGACAGGGGGAGTAGGCACTGAAGCTTTCTTT.

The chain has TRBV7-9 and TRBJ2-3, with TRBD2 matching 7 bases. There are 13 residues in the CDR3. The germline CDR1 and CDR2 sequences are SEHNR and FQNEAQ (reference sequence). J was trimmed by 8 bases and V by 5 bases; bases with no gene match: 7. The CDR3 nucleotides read TGTGCCAGCAGCCGAAGGGGAGGGCCTACGCAGTATTTT. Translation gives CASSRRGGPTQYF.

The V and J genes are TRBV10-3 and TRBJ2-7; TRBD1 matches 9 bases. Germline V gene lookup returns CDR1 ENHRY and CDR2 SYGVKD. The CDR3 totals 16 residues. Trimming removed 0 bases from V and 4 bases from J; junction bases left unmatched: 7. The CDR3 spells CAISESINRGQYEQYF. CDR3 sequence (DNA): TGTGCCATCAGTGAGTCGATCAACAGGGGGCAATACGAGCAGTACTTC.

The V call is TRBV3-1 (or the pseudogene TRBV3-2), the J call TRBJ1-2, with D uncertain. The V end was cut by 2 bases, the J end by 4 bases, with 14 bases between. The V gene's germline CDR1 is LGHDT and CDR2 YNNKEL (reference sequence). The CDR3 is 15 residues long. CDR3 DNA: TGTGCCAGCAGCCAAAACGGACTGACACCCTATGGCTACACCTTC. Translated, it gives CASSQNGLTPYGYTF.

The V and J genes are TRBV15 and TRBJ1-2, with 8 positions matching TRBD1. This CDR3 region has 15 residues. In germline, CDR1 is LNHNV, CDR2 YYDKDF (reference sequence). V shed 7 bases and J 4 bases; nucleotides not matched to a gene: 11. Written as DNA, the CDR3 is TGTGCCACCAACTTCGGACAGGGTGGGACCTATGGCTACACCTTC. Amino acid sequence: CATNFGQGGTYGYTF.

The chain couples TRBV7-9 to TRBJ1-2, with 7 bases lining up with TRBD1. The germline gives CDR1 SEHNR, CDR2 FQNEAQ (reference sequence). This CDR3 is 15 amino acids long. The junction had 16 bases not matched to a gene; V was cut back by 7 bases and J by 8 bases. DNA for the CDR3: TGTGCCAGCACCGAAGGGGCGGAGGGGGCTCGGGGCTACACCTTC. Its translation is CASTEGAEGARGYTF.

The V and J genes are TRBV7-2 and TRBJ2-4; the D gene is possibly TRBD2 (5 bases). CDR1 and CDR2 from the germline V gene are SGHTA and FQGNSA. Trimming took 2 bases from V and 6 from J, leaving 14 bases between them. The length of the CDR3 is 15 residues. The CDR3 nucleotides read TGTGCCAGCAGCTTAATTCTAGCAGATTCAAACATTCAGTACTTC. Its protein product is CASSLILADSNIQYF.

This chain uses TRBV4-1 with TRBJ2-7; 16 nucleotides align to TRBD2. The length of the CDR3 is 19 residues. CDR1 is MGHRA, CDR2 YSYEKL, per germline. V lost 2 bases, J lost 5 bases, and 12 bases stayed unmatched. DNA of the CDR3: TGCGCCAGCAGCCAACCAGGGACTAGCGGGAGGGCGTCCGCCAACGAGCAGTACTTC. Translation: CASSQPGTSGRASANEQYF.

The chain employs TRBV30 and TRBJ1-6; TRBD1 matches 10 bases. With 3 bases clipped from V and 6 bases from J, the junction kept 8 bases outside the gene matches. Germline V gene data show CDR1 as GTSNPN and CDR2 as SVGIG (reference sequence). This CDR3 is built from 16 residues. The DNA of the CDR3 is TGTGCCTGGAGGCGACAGGGGGCTTTGGGTAATTCACCCCTCCACTTT. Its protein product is CAWRRQGALGNSPLHF. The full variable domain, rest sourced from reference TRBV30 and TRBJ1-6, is SQTIHQWPATLVQPVGSPLSLECTVEGTSNPNLYWYRQAAGRGLQLLFYSVGIGQISSEVPQNLSASRPQDRQFILSSKKLLLSDSGFYLCAWRRQGALGNSPLHFGNGTRLTVT.